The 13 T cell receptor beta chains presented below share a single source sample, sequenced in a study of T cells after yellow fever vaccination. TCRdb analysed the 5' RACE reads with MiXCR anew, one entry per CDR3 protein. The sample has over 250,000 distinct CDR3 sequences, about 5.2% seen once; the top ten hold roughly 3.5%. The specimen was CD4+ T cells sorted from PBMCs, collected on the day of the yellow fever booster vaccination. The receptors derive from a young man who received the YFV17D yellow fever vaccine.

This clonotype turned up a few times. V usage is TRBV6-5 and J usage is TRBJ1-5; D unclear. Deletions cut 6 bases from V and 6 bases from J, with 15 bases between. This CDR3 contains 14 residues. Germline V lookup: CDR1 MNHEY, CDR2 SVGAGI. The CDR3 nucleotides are TGTGCCAGCAGCTTACGGGGATCGAGTCAGCCCCAGCATTTT. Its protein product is CASSLRGSSQPQHF.

CDR3 DNA sequence: TGTGCCAGCTCTTCGGGGGGGGAGTACGAGCAGTACGTC. Its translation is CASSSGGEYEQYV. This chain connects TRBV18 to TRBJ2-7; 8 nucleotides align to TRBD2. With 6 bases clipped from V and 4 bases from J, the junction kept 5 bases outside the gene matches. The CDR3 runs to 13 residues. Germline CDR1 and CDR2: KGHSH and LQKENI.

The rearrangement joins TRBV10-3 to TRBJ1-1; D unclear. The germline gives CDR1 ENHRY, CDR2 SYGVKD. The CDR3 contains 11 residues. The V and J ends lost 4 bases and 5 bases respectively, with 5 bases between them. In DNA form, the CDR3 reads TGTGCCATCAGTGGAGAGACTGAAGCTTTCTTT. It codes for CAISGETEAFF.

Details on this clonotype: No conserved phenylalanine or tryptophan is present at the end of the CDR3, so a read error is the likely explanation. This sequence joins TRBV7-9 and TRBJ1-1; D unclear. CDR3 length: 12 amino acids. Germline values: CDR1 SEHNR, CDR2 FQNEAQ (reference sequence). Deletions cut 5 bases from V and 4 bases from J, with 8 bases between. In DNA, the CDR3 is TGTGCCAGCAGCCGCGAAGCCACTGAAGCTTTCCTT. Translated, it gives CASSREATEAFL.

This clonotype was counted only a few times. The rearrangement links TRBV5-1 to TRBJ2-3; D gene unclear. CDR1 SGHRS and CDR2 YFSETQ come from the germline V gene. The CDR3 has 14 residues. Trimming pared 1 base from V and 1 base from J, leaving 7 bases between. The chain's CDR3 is CASSLLTGTDTQYF. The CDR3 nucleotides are TGCGCCAGCAGCTTGCTCACAGGCACAGATACGCAGTATTTT.

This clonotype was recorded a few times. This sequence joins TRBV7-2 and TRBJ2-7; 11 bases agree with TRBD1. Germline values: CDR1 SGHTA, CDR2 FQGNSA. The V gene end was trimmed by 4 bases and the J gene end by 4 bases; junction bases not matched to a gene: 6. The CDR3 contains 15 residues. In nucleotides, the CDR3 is TGTGCCAGCAGCTCGGGGACAGGGGGAGGTTACGAGCAGTACTTC. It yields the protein CASSSGTGGGYEQYF.

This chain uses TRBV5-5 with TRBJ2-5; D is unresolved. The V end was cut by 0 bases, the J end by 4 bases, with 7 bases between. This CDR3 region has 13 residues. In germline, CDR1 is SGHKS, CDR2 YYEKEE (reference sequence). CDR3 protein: CASSLAPTETQYF. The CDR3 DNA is TGTGCCAGCAGCTTGGCCCCGACAGAGACCCAGTACTTC.

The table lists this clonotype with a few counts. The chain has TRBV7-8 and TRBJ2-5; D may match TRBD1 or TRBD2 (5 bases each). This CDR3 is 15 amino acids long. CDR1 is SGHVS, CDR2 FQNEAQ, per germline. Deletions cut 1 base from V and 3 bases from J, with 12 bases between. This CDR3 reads CASSLERGNKETQYF. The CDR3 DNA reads TGTGCCAGCAGCTTAGAGAGGGGCAATAAAGAGACCCAGTACTTC.

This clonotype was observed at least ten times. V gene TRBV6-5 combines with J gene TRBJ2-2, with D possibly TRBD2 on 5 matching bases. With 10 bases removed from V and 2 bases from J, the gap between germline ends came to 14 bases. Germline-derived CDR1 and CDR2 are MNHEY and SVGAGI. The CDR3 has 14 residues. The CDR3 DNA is TGTGCCACCCTCTGGAGGCCAAACACCGGGGAGCTGTTTTTT. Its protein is CATLWRPNTGELFF.

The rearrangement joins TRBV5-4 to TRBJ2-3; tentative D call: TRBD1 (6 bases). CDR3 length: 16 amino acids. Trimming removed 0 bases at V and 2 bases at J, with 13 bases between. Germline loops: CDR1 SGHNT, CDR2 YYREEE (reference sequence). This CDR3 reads CASSLVVGATTDTQYF. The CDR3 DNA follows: TGTGCCAGCAGCTTGGTGGTGGGGGCCACCACAGATACGCAGTATTTT. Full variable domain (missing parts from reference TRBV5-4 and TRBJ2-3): ETGVTQSPTHLIKTRGQQVTLRCSSQSGHNTVSWYQQALGQGPQFIFQYYREEENGRGNFPPRFSGLQFPNYSSELNVNALELDDSALYLCASSLVVGATTDTQYFGPGTRLTVL.

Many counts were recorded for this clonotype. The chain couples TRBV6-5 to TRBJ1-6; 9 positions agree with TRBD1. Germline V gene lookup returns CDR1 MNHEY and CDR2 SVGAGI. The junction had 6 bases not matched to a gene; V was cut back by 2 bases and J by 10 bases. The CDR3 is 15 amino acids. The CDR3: CASSYDRGLESPLHF. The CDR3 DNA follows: TGTGCCAGCAGTTACGACAGGGGGTTAGAGTCACCCCTCCACTTT.

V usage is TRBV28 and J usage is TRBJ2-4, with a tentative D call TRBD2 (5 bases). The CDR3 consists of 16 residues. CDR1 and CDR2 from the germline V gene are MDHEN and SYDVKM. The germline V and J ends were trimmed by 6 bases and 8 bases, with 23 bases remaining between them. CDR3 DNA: TGTGCCAGCAGCCCTAAAGGCGGCGGCGGGTTAGACATTCAGTACTTC. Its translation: CASSPKGGGGLDIQYF.

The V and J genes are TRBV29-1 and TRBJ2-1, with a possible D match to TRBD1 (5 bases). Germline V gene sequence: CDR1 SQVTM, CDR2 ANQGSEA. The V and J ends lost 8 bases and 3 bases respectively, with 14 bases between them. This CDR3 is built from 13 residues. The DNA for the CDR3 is TGCAGCCTCGGAGTGGGGCTCTACAATGAGCAGTTCTTC. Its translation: CSLGVGLYNEQFF.